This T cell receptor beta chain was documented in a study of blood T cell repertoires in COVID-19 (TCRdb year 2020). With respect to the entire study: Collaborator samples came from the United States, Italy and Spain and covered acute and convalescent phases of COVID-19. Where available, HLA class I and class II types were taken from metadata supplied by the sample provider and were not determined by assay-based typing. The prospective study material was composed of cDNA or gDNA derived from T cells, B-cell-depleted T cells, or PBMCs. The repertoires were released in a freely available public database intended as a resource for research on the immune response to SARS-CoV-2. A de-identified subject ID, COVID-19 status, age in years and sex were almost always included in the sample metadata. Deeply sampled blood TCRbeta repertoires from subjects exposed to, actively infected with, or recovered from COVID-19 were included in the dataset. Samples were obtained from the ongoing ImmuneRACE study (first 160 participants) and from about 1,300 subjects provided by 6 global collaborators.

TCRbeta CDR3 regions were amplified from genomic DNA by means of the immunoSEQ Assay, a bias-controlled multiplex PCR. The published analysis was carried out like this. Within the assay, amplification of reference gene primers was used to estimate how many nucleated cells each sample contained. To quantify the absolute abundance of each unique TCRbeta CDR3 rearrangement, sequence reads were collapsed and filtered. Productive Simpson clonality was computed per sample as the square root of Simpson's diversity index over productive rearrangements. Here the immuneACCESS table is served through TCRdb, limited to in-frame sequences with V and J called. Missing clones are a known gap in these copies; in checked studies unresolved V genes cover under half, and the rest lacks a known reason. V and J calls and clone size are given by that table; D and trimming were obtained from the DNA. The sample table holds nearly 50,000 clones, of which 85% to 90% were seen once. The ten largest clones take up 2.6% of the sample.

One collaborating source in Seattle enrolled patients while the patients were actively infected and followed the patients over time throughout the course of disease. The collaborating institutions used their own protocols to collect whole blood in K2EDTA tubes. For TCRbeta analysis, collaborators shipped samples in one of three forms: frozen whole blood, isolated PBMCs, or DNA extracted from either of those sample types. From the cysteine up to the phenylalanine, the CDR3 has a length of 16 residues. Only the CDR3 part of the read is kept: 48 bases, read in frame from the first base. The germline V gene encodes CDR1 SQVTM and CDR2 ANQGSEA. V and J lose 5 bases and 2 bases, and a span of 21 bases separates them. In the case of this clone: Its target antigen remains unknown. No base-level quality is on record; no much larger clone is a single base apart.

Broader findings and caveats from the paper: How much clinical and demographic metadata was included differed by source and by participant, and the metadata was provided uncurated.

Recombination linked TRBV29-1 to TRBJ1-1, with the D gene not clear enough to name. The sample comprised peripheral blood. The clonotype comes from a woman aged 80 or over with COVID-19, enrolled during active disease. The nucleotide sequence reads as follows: TGCAGCGTTCGGTGGCGGGCACCAGGCATAAACACTGAAGCTTTCTTT. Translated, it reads CSVRWRAPGINTEAFF.